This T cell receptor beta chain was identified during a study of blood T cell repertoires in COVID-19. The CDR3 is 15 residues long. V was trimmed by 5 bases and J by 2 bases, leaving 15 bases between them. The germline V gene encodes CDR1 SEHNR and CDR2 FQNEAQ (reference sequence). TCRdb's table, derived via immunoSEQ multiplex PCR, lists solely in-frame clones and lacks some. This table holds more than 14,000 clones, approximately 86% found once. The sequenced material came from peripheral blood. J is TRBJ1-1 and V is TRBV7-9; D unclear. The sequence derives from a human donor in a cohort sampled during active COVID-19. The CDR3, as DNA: TGTGCCAGCAGCACTTATTCCTTTCCCAACACTGAAGCTTTCTTT. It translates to CASSTYSFPNTEAFF.